This entry is about one T cell receptor beta chain. Antigen specificity is unknown. The sample comes from a study of tumor-infiltrating lymphocytes in glioblastoma multiforme. Study-wide points: Just one glioblastoma patient contributed to the TCR-mutation comparison.

Multiple V-beta primers and a C-beta primer amplified TCRB from RNA. TCRB-specific cDNA synthesis used about 0.5 ug of total RNA. TCRdb used MiXCR to reprocess the multiplex PCR reads, holding one entry per CDR3 protein. The sample has approximately 20,000 distinct CDR3 sequences, around 72% seen once. Material for sequencing was peripheral blood. The receptor's source is a male donor with glioblastoma.

CDR3 DNA sequence: TGTGCCAGCAGACTAGGGGGCGTCGAGACCCAGTACTTC. It codes for CASRLGGVETQYF. This chain joins TRBV5-6 and TRBJ2-5; 7 positions agree with TRBD1. CDR1 is SGHDT and CDR2 is YYEEEE in the germline V gene. The J segment lost 5 bases and the V segment lost 5 bases, leaving 6 bases of the junction unmatched. CDR3 length equals 13 residues.